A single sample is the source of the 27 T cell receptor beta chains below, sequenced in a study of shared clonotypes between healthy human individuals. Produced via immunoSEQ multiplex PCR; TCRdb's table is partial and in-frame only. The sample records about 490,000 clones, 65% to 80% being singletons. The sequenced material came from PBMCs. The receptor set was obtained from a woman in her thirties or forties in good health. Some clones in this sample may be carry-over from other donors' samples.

The CDR3 sequence is CAISPGTGAGGYTF. CDR3 in DNA: TGTGCCATCAGCCCCGGGACAGGGGCCGGTGGCTACACCTTC. J is TRBJ1-2 and V is TRBV10-3; 10 bases fit TRBD1. V trimming: 6 bases; J trimming: 7 bases; junction bases outside the gene matches: 8. The germline V gene encodes CDR1 ENHRY and CDR2 SYGVKD. The CDR3 covers 14 residues.

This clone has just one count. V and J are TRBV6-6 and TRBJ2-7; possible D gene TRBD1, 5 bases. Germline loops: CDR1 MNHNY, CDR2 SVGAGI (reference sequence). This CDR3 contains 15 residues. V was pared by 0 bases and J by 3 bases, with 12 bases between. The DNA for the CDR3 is TGTGCCAGCAGTTACTCGTCCAGGGATGTCTACGAGCAGTACTTC. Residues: CASSYSSRDVYEQYF.

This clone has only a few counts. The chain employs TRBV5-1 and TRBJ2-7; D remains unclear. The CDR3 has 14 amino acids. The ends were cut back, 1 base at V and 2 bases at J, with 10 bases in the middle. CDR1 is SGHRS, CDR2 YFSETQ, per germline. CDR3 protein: CASSLTTGTYEQYF. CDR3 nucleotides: TGCGCCAGCAGCTTGACGACTGGCACCTACGAGCAGTACTTC.

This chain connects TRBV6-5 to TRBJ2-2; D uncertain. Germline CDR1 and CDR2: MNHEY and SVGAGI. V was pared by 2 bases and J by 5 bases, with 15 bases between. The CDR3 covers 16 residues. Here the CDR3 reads CASSYAYGVGTGELFF. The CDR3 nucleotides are TGTGCCAGCAGTTACGCCTATGGGGTCGGTACCGGGGAGCTGTTTTTT.

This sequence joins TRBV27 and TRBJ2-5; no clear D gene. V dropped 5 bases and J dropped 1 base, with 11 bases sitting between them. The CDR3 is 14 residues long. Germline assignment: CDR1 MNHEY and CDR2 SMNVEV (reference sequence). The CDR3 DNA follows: TGTGCCAGCAGTCTTATAGGGCTCCAAGAGACCCAGTACTTC. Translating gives CASSLIGLQETQYF.

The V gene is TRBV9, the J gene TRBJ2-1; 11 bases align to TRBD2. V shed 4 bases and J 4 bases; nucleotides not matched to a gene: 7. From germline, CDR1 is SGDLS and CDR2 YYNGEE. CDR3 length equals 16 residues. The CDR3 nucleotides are TGTGCCAGCAGCCCCACCGGGACTAGCGGTTACAATGAGCAGTTCTTC. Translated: CASSPTGTSGYNEQFF. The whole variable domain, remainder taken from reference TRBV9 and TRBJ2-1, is DSGVTQTPKHLITATGQRVTLRCSPRSGDLSVYWYQQSLDQGLQFLIQYYNGEERAKGNILERFSAQQFPDLHSELNLSSLELGDSALYFCASSPTGTSGYNEQFFGPGTRLTVL.

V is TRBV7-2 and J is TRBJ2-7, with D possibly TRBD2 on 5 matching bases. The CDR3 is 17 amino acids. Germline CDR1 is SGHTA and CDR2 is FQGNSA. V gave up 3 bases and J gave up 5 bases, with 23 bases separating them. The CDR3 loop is CASSFTPVGGSSDEQYF. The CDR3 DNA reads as TGTGCCAGCAGCTTTACCCCGGTGGGCGGGTCCTCTGACGAGCAGTACTTC.

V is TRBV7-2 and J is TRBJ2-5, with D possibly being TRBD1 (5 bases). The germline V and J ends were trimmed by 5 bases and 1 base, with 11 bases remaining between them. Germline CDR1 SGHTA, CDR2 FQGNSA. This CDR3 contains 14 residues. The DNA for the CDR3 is TGTGCCAGCAGCGTCGACAGTGGCCAAGAGACCCAGTACTTC. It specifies CASSVDSGQETQYF.

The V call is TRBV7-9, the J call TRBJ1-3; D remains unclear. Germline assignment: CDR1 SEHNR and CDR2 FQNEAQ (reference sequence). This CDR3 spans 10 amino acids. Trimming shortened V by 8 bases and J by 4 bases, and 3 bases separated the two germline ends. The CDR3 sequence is CASSGNTIYF. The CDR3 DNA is TGTGCCAGCTCAGGAAACACCATATATTTT.

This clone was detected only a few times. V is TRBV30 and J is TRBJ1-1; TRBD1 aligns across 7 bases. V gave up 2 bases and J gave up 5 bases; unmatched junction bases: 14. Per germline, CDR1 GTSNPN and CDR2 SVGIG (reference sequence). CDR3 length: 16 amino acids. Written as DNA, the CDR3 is TGTGCCTGGAGTTTCTTCCCTCCGACAGGGAGGACTGAAGCTTTCTTT. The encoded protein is CAWSFFPPTGRTEAFF.

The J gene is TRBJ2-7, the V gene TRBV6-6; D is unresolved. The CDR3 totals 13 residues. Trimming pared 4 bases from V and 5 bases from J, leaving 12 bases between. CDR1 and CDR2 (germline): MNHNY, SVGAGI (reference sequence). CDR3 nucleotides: TGTGCCAGCAGTTTTGCGCAAGAAAACGAGCAGTACTTC. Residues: CASSFAQENEQYF.

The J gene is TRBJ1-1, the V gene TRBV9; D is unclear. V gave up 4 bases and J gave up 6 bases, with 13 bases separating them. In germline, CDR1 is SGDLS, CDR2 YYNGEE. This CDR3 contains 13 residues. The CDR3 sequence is CASSPGGGPEAFF. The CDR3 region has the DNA TGTGCCAGCAGCCCCGGAGGTGGCCCTGAAGCTTTCTTT.

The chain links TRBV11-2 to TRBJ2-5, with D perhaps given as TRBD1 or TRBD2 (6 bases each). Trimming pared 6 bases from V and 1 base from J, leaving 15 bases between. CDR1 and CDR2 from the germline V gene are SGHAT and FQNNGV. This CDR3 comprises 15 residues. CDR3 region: CASRLQTGAQETQYF. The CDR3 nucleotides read TGTGCCAGCAGGCTACAGACGGGGGCCCAAGAGACCCAGTACTTC.

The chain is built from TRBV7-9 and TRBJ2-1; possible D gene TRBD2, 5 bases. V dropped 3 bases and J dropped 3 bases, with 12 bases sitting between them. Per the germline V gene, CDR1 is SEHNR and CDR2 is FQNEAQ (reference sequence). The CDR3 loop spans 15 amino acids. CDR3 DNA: TGTGCCAGCAGCTTTACCGAGCGGTACTACAATGAGCAGTTCTTC. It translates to CASSFTERYYNEQFF.

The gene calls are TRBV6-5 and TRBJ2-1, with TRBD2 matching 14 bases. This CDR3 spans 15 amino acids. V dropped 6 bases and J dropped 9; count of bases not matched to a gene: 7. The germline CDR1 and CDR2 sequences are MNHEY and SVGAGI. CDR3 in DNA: TGTGCCAGCAGCCCCGGACTAGCGGGAGGCAGTGAGCAGTTCTTC. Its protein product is CASSPGLAGGSEQFF.

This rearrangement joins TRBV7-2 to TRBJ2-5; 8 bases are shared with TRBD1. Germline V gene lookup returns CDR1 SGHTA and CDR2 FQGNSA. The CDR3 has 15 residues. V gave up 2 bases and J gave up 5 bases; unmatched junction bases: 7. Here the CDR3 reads CASSLRGQGSETQYF. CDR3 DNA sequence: TGTGCCAGCAGCTTAAGAGGACAGGGTTCCGAGACCCAGTACTTC.

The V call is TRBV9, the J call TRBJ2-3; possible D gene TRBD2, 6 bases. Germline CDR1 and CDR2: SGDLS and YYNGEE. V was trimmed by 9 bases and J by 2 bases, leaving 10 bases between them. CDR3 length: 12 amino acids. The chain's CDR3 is CANLDYTDTQYF. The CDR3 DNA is TGTGCCAACTTGGACTACACAGATACGCAGTATTTT.

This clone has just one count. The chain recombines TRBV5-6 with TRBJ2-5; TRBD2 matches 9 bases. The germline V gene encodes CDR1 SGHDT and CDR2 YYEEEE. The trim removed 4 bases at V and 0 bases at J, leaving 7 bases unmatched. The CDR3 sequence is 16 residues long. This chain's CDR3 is CASSPGTSPYQETQYF. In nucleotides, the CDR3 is TGTGCCAGCAGCCCCGGGACTAGCCCGTACCAAGAGACCCAGTACTTC.

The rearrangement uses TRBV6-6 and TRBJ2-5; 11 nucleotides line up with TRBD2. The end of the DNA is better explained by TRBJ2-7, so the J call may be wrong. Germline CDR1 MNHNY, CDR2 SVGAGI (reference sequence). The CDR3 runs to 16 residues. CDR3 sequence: CASSYSRASGRYEQYF. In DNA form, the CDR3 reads TGTGCCAGCAGTTACTCTCGGGCTAGCGGGAGGTACGAGCAGTACTTC.

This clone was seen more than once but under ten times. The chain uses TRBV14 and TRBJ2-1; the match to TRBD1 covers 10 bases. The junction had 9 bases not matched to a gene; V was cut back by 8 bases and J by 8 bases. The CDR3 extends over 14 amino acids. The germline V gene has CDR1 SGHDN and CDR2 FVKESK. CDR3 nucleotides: TGTGCCAGCCGACCGGGACAGGGGACCCATGAGCAGTTCTTC. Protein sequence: CASRPGQGTHEQFF.

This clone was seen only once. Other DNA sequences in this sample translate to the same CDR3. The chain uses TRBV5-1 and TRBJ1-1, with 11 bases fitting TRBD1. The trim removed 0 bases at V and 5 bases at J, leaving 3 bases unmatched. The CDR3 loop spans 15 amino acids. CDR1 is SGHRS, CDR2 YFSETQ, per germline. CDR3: CASSLAGDRGTEAFF. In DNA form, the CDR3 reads TGCGCCAGCAGCTTGGCCGGGGACAGGGGGACTGAAGCTTTCTTT.

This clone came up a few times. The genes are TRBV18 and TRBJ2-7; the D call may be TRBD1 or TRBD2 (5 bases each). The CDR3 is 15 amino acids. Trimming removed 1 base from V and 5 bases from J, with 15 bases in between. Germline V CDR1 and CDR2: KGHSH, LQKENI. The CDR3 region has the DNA TGTGCCAGCTCACCACAGGGGACGGCGGTTGACGAGCAGTACTTC. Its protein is CASSPQGTAVDEQYF.

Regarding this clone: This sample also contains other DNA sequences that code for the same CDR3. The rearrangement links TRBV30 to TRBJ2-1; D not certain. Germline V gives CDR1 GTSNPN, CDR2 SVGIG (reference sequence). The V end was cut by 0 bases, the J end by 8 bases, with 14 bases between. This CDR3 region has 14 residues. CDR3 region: CAWSVLGGPYEQFF. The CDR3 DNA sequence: TGTGCCTGGAGTGTACTTGGTGGGCCTTATGAGCAGTTCTTC.

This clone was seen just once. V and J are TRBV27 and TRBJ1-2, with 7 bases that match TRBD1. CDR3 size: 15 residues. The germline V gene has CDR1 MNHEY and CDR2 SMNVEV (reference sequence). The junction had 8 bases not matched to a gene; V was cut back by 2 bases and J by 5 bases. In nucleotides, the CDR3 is TGTGCCAGCAGTTTAGTAGAGGGGGCGGGTTATGGCTACACCTTC. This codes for CASSLVEGAGYGYTF.

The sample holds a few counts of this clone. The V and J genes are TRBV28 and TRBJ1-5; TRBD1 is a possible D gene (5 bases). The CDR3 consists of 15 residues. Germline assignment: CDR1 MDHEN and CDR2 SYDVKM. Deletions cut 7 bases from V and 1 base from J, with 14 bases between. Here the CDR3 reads CASTPVGGSNQPQHF. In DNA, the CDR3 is TGTGCCAGCACCCCGGTGGGGGGGAGCAATCAGCCCCAGCATTTT.

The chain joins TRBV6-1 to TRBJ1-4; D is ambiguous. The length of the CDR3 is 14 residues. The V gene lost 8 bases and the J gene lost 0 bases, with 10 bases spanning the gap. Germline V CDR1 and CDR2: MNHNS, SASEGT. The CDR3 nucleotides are TGTGCCAGCCGCTTCACATCAACTAATGAAAAACTGTTTTTT. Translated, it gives CASRFTSTNEKLFF.

CDR3 sequence reads: CASSLKKTSGVRQETQYF. The CDR3 nucleotides read TGTGCCAGCAGCTTGAAGAAAACTAGCGGAGTTCGCCAAGAGACCCAGTACTTC. This chain uses TRBV7-2 with TRBJ2-5; 8 positions agree with TRBD2. V shed 3 bases and J 1 base; nucleotides not matched to a gene: 13. Germline V gives CDR1 SGHTA, CDR2 FQGNSA. The CDR3 extends over 18 amino acids.